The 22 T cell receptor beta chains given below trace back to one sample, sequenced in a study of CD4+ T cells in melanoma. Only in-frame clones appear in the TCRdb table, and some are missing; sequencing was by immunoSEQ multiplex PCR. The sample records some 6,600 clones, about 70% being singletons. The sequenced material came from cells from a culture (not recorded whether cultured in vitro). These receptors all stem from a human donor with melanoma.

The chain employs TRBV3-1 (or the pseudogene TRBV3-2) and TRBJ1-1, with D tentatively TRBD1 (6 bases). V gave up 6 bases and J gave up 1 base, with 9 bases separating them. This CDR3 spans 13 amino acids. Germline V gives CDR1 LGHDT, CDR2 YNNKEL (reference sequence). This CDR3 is CASRSRGNTEAFF. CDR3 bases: TGTGCCAGCAGAAGCAGGGGGAACACTGAAGCTTTCTTT.

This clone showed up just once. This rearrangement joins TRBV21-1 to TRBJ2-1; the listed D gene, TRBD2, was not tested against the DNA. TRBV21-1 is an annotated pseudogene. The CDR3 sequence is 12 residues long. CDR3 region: CASGEDYNEQFF. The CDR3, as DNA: TGTGCCAGCGGAGAAGACTACAATGAGCAGTTCTTC.

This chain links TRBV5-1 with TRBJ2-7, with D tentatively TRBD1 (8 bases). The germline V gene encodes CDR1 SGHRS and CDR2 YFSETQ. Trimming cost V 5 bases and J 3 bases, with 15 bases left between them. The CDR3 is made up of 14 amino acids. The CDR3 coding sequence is TGCGCCAGCAGTAAGACAGGGGAGGGCTACGAGCAGTACTTC. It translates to CASSKTGEGYEQYF.

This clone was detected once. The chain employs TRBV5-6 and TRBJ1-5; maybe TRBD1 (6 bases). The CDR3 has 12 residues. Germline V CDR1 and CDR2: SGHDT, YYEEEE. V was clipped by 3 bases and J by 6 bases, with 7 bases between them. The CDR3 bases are TGTGCCAGCAGCTCAGGGGCTCAGCCCCAGCATTTT. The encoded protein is CASSSGAQPQHF. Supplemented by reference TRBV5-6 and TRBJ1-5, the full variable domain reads DAGVTQSPTHLIKTRGQQVTLRCSPKSGHDTVSWYQQALGQGPQFIFQYYEEEERQRGNFPDRFSGHQFPNYSSELNVNALLLGDSALYLCASSSGAQPQHFGDGTRLSIL.

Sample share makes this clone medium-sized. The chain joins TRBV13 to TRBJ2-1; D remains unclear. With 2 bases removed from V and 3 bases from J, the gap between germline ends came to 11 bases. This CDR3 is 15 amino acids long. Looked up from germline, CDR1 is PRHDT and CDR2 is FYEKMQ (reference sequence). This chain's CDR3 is CASSLRQSIYNEQFF. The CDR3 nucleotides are TGTGCCAGCAGCTTACGTCAATCCATCTACAATGAGCAGTTCTTC.

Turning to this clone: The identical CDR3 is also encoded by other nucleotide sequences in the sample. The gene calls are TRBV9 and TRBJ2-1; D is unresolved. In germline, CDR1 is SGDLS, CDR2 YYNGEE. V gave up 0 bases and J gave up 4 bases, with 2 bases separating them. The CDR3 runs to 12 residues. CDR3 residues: CASSVGYNEQFF. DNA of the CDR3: TGTGCCAGCAGCGTAGGTTACAATGAGCAGTTCTTC.

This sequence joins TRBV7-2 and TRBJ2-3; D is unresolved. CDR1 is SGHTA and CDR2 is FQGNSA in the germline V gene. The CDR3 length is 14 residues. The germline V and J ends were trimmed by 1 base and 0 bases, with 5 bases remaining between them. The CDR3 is CASSLVHSTDTQYF. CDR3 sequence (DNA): TGTGCCAGCAGCTTAGTTCACAGCACAGATACGCAGTATTTT.

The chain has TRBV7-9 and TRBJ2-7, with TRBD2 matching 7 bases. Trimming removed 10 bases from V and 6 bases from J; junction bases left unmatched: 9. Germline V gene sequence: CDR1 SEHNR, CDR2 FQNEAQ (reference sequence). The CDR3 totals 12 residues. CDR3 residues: CATTSWFGEQYF. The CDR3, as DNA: TGTGCCACGACTAGCTGGTTTGGCGAGCAGTACTTC.

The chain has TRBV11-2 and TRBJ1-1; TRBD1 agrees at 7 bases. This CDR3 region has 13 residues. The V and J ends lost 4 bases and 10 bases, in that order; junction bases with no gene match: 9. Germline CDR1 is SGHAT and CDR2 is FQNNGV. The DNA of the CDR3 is TGTGCCAGCAGCTCCAACAGGGGTGGGAGAGCTTTCTTT. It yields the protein CASSSNRGGRAFF.

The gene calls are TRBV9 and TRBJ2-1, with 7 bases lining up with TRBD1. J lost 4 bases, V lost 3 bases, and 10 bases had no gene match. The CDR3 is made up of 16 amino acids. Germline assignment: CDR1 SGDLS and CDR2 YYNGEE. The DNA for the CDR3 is TGTGCCAGCAGCGCGACGACAGGGATGGGTTACAATGAGCAGTTCTTC. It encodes CASSATTGMGYNEQFF.

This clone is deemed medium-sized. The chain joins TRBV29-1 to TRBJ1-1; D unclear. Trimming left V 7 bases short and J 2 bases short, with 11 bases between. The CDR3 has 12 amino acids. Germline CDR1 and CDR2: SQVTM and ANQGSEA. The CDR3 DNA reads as TGCAGCGCATTAGACGGAAACACTGAAGCTTTCTTT. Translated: CSALDGNTEAFF.

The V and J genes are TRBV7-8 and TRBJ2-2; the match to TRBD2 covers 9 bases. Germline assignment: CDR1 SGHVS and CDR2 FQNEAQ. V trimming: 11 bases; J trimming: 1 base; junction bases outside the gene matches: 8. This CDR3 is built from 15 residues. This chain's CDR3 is CAAGGSGGNTGELFF. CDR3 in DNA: TGTGCCGCAGGGGGTAGCGGGGGGAACACCGGGGAGCTGTTTTTT. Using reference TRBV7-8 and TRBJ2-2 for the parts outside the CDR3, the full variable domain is GAGVSQSPRYKVAKRGQDVALRCDPISGHVSLFWYQQALGQGPEFLTYFQNEAQLDKSGLPSDRFFAERPEGSVSTLKIQRTQQEDSAVYLCAAGGSGGNTGELFFGEGSRLTVL.

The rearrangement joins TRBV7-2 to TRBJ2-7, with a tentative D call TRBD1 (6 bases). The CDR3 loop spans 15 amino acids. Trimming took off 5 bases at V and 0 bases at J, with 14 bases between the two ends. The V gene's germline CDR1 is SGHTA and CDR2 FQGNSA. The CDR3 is CASSATGVSSYEQYF. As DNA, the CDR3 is TGTGCCAGCAGCGCGACAGGCGTAAGCTCCTACGAGCAGTACTTC. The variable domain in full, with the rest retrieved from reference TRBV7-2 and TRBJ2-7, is GAGVSQSPSNKVTEKGKDVELRCDPISGHTALYWYRQSLGQGLEFLIYFQGNSAPDKSGLPSDRFSAERTGGSVSTLTIQRTQQEDSAVYLCASSATGVSSYEQYFGPGTRLTVT.

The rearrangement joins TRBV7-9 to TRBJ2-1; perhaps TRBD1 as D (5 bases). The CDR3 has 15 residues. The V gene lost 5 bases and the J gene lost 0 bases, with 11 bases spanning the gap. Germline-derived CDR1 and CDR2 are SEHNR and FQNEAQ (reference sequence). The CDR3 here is CASSRDSSSYNEQFF. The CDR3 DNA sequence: TGTGCCAGCAGCCGTGACAGTAGCTCCTACAATGAGCAGTTCTTC.

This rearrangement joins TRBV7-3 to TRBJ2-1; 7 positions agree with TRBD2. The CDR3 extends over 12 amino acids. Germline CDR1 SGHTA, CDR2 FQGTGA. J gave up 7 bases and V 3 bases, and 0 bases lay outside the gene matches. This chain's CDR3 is CASSLRGNEQFF. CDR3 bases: TGTGCCAGCAGCTTGCGGGGGAATGAGCAGTTCTTC.

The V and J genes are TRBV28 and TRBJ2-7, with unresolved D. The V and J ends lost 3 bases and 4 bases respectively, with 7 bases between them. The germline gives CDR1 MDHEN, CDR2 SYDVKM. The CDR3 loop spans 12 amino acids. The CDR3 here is CASSFGEYEQYF. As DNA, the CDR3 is TGTGCCAGCAGTTTTGGGGAATACGAGCAGTACTTC.

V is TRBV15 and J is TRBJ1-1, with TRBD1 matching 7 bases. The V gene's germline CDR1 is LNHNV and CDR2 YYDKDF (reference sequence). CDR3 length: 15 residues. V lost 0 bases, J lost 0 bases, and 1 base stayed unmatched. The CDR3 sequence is CATSREGTVNTEAFF. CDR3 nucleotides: TGTGCCACCAGCAGAGAAGGGACAGTGAACACTGAAGCTTTCTTT.

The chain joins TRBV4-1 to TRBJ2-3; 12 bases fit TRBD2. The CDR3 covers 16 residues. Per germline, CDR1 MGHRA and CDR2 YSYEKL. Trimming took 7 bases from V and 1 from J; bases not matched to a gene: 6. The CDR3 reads CASKPSGGAGTDTQYF. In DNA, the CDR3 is TGCGCCAGCAAGCCTAGCGGGGGGGCAGGCACAGATACGCAGTATTTT.

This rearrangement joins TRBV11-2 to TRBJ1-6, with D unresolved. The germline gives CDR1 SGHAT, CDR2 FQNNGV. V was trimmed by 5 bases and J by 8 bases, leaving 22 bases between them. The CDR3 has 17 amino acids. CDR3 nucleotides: TGTGCCAGCAGCCCCGACGGTTACATGAAGAGAGATTCACCCCTCCACTTT. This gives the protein CASSPDGYMKRDSPLHF.

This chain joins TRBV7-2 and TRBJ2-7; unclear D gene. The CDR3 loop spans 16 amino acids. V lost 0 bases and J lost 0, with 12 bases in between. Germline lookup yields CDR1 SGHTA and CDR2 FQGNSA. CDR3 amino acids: CASSLALALLSYEQYF. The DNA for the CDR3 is TGTGCCAGCAGCTTAGCGCTGGCCCTCCTCTCCTACGAGCAGTACTTC.

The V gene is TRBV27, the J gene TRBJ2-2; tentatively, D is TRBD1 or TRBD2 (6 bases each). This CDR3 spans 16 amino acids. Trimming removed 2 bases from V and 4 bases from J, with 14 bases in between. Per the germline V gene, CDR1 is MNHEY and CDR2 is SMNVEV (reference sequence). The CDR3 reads CASSLMGGRVTGELFF. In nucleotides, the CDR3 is TGTGCCAGCAGTTTAATGGGGGGCCGGGTCACCGGGGAGCTGTTTTTT.

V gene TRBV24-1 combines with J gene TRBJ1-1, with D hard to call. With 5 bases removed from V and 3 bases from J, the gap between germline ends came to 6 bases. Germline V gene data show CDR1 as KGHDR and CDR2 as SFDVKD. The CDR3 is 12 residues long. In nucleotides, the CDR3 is TGTGCCACCAGTGCTCGAGACACTGAAGCTTTCTTT. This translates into CATSARDTEAFF.